The 6 T cell receptor beta chains listed next were all sequenced from one sample in a study of blood T cell repertoires in COVID-19. The repertoire was sequenced with immunoSEQ multiplex PCR; TCRdb's copy has only in-frame clones and lacks some. The sample yields around 170,000 clones, 85% to 90% seen once. The sample was peripheral blood. The receptor set was obtained from a man aged 50-59 years with active or convalescent COVID-19.

The CDR3 sequence: CASITGGNYGYTF. The CDR3 DNA reads as TGTGCCAGCATAACGGGAGGGAACTATGGCTACACCTTC. The chain couples TRBV12-3 or TRBV12-4 to TRBJ1-2; D unresolved. This CDR3 is 13 amino acids long. V lost 7 bases to trimming and J lost 2 bases, with 11 bases between them.

The chain has TRBV5-4 and TRBJ2-2, with D possibly matching TRBD1 (6 bases). Deletions cut 4 bases from V and 0 bases from J, with 16 bases between. Germline V lookup: CDR1 SGHNT, CDR2 YYREEE (reference sequence). The CDR3 covers 17 residues. The chain's CDR3 is CASSPWGHLTNTGELFF. CDR3 nucleotides: TGTGCCAGCAGCCCATGGGGGCACCTTACGAACACCGGGGAGCTGTTTTTT.

This clone was recorded only once. The chain joins TRBV6-2 or TRBV6-3 to TRBJ2-5; 11 bases are shared with TRBD2. Germline V gene lookup returns CDR1 MNHEY and CDR2 SVGEGT. CDR3 size: 17 residues. With 5 bases clipped from V and 0 bases from J, the junction kept 8 bases outside the gene matches. CDR3 sequence: CASSTGLAELYQETQYF. The DNA for the CDR3 is TGTGCCAGCAGTACGGGACTAGCGGAATTGTACCAAGAGACCCAGTACTTC.

This clone appeared a few times. This rearrangement joins TRBV6-5 to TRBJ1-2, with D tentatively TRBD1 (5 bases). The germline CDR1 and CDR2 sequences are MNHEY and SVGAGI. The CDR3 is 16 residues long. Trimming stripped 0 bases from V and 3 bases from J, with 14 bases between. CDR3 residues: CASSYSIRTPYYGYTF. CDR3 nucleotides: TGTGCCAGCAGTTACTCGATCAGGACACCGTACTATGGCTACACCTTC.

The V call is TRBV7-2, the J call TRBJ1-2; 9 nucleotides line up with TRBD1. The CDR3 is made up of 14 amino acids. With 8 bases clipped from V and 8 bases from J, the junction kept 12 bases outside the gene matches. The germline gives CDR1 SGHTA, CDR2 FQGNSA. Here the CDR3 DNA reads TGTGCCAGCCTTGGACGGGACAGGGCTTTAGGCTACACCTTC. Protein sequence: CASLGRDRALGYTF.

The chain has TRBV24-1 and TRBJ2-1; TRBD2 aligns across 8 bases. The CDR3 has 16 residues. CDR1 KGHDR and CDR2 SFDVKD come from the germline V gene. V shed 4 bases and J 9 bases; nucleotides not matched to a gene: 13. The chain's CDR3 is CATSDDTGTRSGEQFF. CDR3 nucleotides: TGTGCCACCAGTGACGATACCGGGACTAGATCCGGTGAGCAGTTCTTC.